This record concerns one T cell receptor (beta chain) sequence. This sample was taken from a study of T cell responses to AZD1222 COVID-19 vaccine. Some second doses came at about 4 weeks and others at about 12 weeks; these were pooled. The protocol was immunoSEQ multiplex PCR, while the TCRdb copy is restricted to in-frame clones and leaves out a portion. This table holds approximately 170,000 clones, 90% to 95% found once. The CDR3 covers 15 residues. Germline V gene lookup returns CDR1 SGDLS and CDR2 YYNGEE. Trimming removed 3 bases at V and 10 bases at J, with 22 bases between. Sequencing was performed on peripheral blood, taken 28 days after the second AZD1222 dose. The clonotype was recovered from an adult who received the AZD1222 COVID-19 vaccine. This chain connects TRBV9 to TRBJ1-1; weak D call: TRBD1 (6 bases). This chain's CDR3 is CASSASLDRSGRAFF. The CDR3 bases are TGTGCCAGCAGCGCTAGCCTCGACAGGTCCGGGCGAGCTTTCTTT.